This TCR beta chain stems from a study of blood T cell repertoires in COVID-19. About the research overall: The study drew acute and convalescent COVID-19 samples from the United States, Italy and Spain.

Patients from Seattle were sampled longitudinally, starting during active infection. This clone occurred once. Trimming removed 0 bases from V and 1 base from J, with 6 bases in between. This CDR3 is built from 14 residues. Germline lookup yields CDR1 LGHNT and CDR2 FRNRAP. Clones were sequenced by immunoSEQ multiplex PCR, and TCRdb holds only the in-frame ones, with some missing. The sample lists roughly 200,000 clones; about 86% were seen once. Specimen: peripheral blood. The V and J genes are TRBV12-5 and TRBJ1-2, with no clear D. This sequence was found in a woman between 45 and 60 years old with COVID-19, enrolled during active disease. The CDR3 DNA follows: TGTGCTAGTGGTTTGGTAGTCAGTAACTATGGCTACACCTTC. Translation gives CASGLVVSNYGYTF.